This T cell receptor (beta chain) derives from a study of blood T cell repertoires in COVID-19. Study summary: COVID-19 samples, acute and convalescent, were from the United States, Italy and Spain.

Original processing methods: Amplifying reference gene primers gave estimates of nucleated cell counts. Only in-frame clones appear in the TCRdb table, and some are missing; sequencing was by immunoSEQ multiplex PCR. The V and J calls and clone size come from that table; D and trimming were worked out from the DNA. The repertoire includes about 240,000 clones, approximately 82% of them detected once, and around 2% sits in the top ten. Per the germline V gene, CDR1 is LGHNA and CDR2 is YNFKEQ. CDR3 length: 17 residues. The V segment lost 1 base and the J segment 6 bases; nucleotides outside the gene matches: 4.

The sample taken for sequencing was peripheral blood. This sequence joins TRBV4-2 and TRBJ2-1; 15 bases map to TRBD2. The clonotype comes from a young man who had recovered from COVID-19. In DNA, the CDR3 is TGTGCCAGCAGCCAAGTATGGACTAGCGGGGGGGCCAATGAGCAGTTCTTC. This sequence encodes CASSQVWTSGGANEQFF.